This TCR beta chain was obtained from a study of shared clonotypes between healthy human individuals. Study findings and constraints: Among a handful of donors, roughly 5% of naive CD4 clonotypes were found in common.

On this clone: As yet, its antigen is unknown.

Sorted subsets were amplified in replicate PCRs using 200 ng DNA, 30,000 to 35,000 T cell genomes. TCRdb's table, derived via immunoSEQ multiplex PCR, lists solely in-frame clones and lacks some. The repertoire holds approximately 1,500,000 clones, with under 99% as singletons. The study separated CD4+ cells into CD45RA+ naive and CD45RA-negative memory subsets. Input material: naive CD4+ T cells sorted from blood. The subset: CD45RA+ positively selected. The source is a man aged 25-40 years in good health.

The CDR3 here is CASSVGAGTAGGEKLFF. CDR3 sequence (DNA): TGTGCCAGCAGCGTGGGAGCCGGGACAGCGGGCGGTGAAAAACTGTTTTTT. The chain uses TRBV9 and TRBJ1-4, with 7 bases that match TRBD1. V gave up 2 bases and J gave up 7 bases; unmatched junction bases: 14. Germline assignment: CDR1 SGDLS and CDR2 YYNGEE. The CDR3 is made up of 17 amino acids.